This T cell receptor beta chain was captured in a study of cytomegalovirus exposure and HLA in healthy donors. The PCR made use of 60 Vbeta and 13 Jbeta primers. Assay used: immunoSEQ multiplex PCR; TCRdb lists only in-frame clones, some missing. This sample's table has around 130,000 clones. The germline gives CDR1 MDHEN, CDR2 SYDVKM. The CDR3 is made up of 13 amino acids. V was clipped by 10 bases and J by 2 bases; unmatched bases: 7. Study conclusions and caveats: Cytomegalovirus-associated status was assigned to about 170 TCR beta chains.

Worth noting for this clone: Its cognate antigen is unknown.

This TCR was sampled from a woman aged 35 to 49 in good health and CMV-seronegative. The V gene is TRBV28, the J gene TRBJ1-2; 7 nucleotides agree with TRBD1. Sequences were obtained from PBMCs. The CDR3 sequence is CATRQGLNYGYTF. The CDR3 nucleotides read TGTGCCACCAGACAGGGCTTGAACTATGGCTACACCTTC.